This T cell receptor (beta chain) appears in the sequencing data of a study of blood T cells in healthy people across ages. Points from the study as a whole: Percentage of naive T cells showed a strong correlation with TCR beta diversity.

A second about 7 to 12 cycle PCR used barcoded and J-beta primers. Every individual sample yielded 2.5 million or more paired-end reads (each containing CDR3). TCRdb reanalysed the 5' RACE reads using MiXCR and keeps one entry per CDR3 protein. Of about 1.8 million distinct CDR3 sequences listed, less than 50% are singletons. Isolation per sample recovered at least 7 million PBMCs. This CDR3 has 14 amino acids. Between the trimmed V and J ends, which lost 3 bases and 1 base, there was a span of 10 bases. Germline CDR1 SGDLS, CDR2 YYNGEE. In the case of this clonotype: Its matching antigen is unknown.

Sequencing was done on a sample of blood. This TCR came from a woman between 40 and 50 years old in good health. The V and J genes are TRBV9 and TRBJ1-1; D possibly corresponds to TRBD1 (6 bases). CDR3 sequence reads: CASSASGQNTEAFF. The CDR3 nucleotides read TGTGCCAGCAGCGCCTCGGGACAGAACACTGAAGCTTTCTTT.